This note documents a single T cell receptor (beta chain) sequence. Specified treatment: some 20 received Ad26.COV2.S at low or high dose, single or two shots; about 5 received placebo; per-sample allocation not given. Material that was analyzed had been drawn on day 63 after the first vaccine or placebo injection. Adults aged 18-55 years in Boston included the donor. The shot given was an Ad26 vector that makes Wuhan-strain SARS-CoV-2 spike. The CDR3 totals 15 residues. Germline V gene data show CDR1 as PRHDT and CDR2 as FYEKMQ (reference sequence). Germline trimming cut 5 bases from V and 8 bases from J; bases unmatched to any gene: 9. Sequenced by immunoSEQ multiplex PCR; TCRdb stores in-frame clones only, minus some. This sample has a few hundred thousand clones; over 75% occur once, and the top ten carry 12%. These data originate in a study of Ad26.COV2.S vaccination and SARS-CoV-2 variants.

The chain couples TRBV13 to TRBJ2-1; 10 bases are a match to TRBD2. This clonotype was obtained from a person aged 18-60 years who received the Ad26.COV2.S COVID-19 vaccine or a placebo. The starting material was peripheral blood, obtained in a trial of Ad26.COV2.S vaccine versus placebo. The CDR3 nucleotides are TGTGCCAGCAGCCACAGGACTAGCGGCATGGATGAGCAGTTCTTC. Residues: CASSHRTSGMDEQFF.